This passage covers 25 T cell receptor beta chains from one sample sequenced in a study of T cell repertoires in cytomegalovirus infection (dated by TCRdb to between 2018 and 2021). Data came from an Illumina HiSeq 1500. The public reads were reanalyzed by TCRdb: fastp trimming at Q25, MiXCR alignment, in-frame beta chains only. Each CDR3 protein gets just one entry, which takes the most common genes and DNA from the rows behind it. This sample has fewer than 850,000 distinct CDR3 sequences in its table, and just under 30% of those were observed once. Of the sample, 10% to 15% falls within the top ten clones. The treatment or condition label for this specimen denotes: in vitro stimulation with specific CMV peptide epitopes to enrich CMV-specific T cells. Their antigens remain unidentified. Sequenced material: cultured CD8+ T cells from PBMCs, taken from culture after CMV antigen stimulation. These receptors originate from a human donor in good health (CMV status not recorded). Some clones in this sample may be carry-over from other donors' samples.

The gene calls are TRBV20-1 and TRBJ2-7, with D hard to call. Germline lookup yields CDR1 DFQATT and CDR2 SNEGSKA (reference sequence). CDR3 length: 15 amino acids. The V end was cut by 4 bases, the J end by 2 bases, with 18 bases between. The CDR3 region has the DNA TGCAGTGCTACCCCCCGGGCAGTCTACCCCTACGAGCAGTACTTC. This codes for CSATPRAVYPYEQYF.

The V gene is TRBV12-3 or TRBV12-4, the J gene TRBJ2-5, with D possibly being TRBD2 (5 bases). V shed 5 bases and J shed 5 bases, with 18 bases lying between them. This CDR3 comprises 15 residues. DNA for the CDR3: TGTGCCAGCAGTCCCAGACCGGACGGGAAGGAGACCCAGTACTTC. This encodes CASSPRPDGKETQYF.

The chain has TRBV20-1 and TRBJ2-7, with D possibly matching TRBD2 (5 bases). The CDR3 is 15 amino acids. The germline gives CDR1 DFQATT, CDR2 SNEGSKA (reference sequence). V was trimmed by 0 bases and J by 0 bases, leaving 12 bases between them. CDR3 residues: CSARDPGMSSYEQYF. In DNA, the CDR3 is TGCAGTGCTAGAGACCCGGGGATGAGCTCCTACGAGCAGTACTTC.

The V gene is TRBV7-6, the J gene TRBJ2-3; TRBD2 matches 7 bases. The CDR3 spans 16 residues. From germline, CDR1 is SGHVS and CDR2 FNYEAQ. V was pared by 5 bases and J by 4 bases, with 12 bases of the junction left unmatched. This CDR3 is CASSVLSGTRADTQYF. CDR3 bases: TGTGCCAGCAGCGTACTCAGCGGGACGCGGGCAGATACGCAGTATTTT.

The V and J genes are TRBV5-4 and TRBJ1-6, with TRBD1 as a possible D gene (6 bases). Germline lookup yields CDR1 SGHNT and CDR2 YYREEE (reference sequence). The CDR3 is made up of 14 amino acids. The ends were cut back, 0 bases at V and 11 bases at J, with 12 bases in the middle. The CDR3 sequence is CASSLEGEWTPLHF. CDR3 in DNA: TGTGCCAGCAGCTTGGAGGGGGAATGGACACCCCTCCACTTT.

The chain recombines TRBV9 with TRBJ2-7; tentative D call: TRBD1 (5 bases). The CDR3 length is 14 residues. Germline values: CDR1 SGDLS, CDR2 YYNGEE. V shed 0 bases and J shed 0 bases, with 7 bases lying between them. CDR3 sequence: CASSVEDSSYEQYF. The CDR3 coding sequence is TGTGCCAGCAGCGTAGAAGACAGCTCCTACGAGCAGTACTTC.

This clonotype appeared many times. The DNA of the CDR3 is TGTGCCAGCAGCTCTAGAGGACAGACGTCTTTTAGGAATCAGCCCCAGCATTTT. Protein sequence: CASSSRGQTSFRNQPQHF. J is TRBJ1-5 and V is TRBV7-2, with D possibly TRBD1 on 6 matching bases. V was trimmed by 4 bases and J by 4 bases, leaving 23 bases between them. The CDR3 totals 18 residues. Germline assignment: CDR1 SGHTA and CDR2 FQGNSA.

This clonotype was recorded a few times. CDR3 sequence reads: CASSEYFGLAGADSYNEQFF. The CDR3 DNA follows: TGTGCCAGCAGTGAATATTTCGGACTAGCGGGGGCCGACTCCTACAATGAGCAGTTCTTC. The chain recombines TRBV25-1 with TRBJ2-1; the match to TRBD2 covers 13 bases. The ends lost 0 bases at V and 0 bases at J; junction bases unmatched: 8. Per the germline V gene, CDR1 is MGHDK and CDR2 is SYGVNS. This CDR3 is 20 amino acids long.

The chain couples TRBV27 to TRBJ2-7, with a weak D call TRBD1 (6 bases). Germline V gives CDR1 MNHEY, CDR2 SMNVEV (reference sequence). The CDR3 runs to 15 residues. CDR3 sequence reads: CANSPRKGVGNEQYV. CDR3 nucleotides: TGTGCCAACAGTCCTCGGAAGGGGGTAGGGAACGAGCAGTACGTC.

This clonotype was found a few times. This rearrangement joins TRBV4-1 to TRBJ1-1, with D uncertain. CDR3 length equals 14 residues. Germline V lookup: CDR1 MGHRA, CDR2 YSYEKL. The V and J ends lost 3 bases and 8 bases respectively, with 16 bases between them. CDR3 loop: CASSHARAGGEAFF. The DNA of the CDR3 is TGCGCCAGCAGCCACGCGCGGGCGGGCGGAGAAGCTTTCTTT.

The V gene is TRBV19, the J gene TRBJ1-2, with 7 positions matching TRBD1. Germline CDR1 and CDR2: LNHDA and SQIVND (reference sequence). Unmatched junction bases numbered 10, after V lost 6 bases and J lost 0 bases. This CDR3 contains 16 residues. The chain's CDR3 is CASRKIRDSSNYGYTF. In nucleotides, the CDR3 is TGTGCCAGTAGGAAGATCCGGGACAGCTCTAACTATGGCTACACCTTC.

The chain couples TRBV7-6 to TRBJ1-1; 11 bases fit TRBD1. The CDR3 consists of 15 residues. V shed 4 bases, J shed 4 bases, and the junction held 5 bases outside the gene matches. From germline, CDR1 is SGHVS and CDR2 FNYEAQ. The CDR3 loop is CASSWGQGGGTEAFF. Here the CDR3 DNA reads TGTGCCAGCAGCTGGGGACAGGGGGGTGGCACTGAAGCTTTCTTT. The full variable domain, rest sourced from reference TRBV7-6 and TRBJ1-1, is GAGVSQSPRYKVTKRGQDVALRCDPISGHVSLYWYRQALGQGPEFLTYFNYEAQQDKSGLPNDRFSAERPEGSISTLTIQRTEQRDSAMYRCASSWGQGGGTEAFFGQGTRLTVV.

This clonotype was detected only a few times. The CDR3 protein is CASFGGQPYGYTF. DNA of the CDR3: TGTGCCAGCTTTGGAGGACAGCCTTATGGCTACACCTTC. V usage is TRBV9 and J usage is TRBJ1-2; possible D gene TRBD1, 6 bases. The CDR3 totals 13 residues. The germline V and J ends were trimmed by 7 bases and 5 bases, with 15 bases remaining between them. The germline CDR1 and CDR2 sequences are SGDLS and YYNGEE.

This clonotype was detected only a few times. This sequence joins TRBV28 and TRBJ1-2; D gene unclear. Germline-derived CDR1 and CDR2 are MDHEN and SYDVKM. This CDR3 is built from 15 residues. Trimming shortened V by 5 bases and J by 2 bases, and 15 bases separated the two germline ends. CDR3 nucleotides: TGTGCCAGCAGTCCCACTTTGGGGATAAACTATGGCTACACCTTC. Residues: CASSPTLGINYGYTF.

This clonotype was seen many times. The chain uses TRBV7-2 and TRBJ2-7; D not certain. Trimming shortened V by 5 bases and J by 2 bases, and 7 bases separated the two germline ends. The CDR3 loop spans 12 amino acids. CDR1 and CDR2 (germline): SGHTA, FQGNSA. The chain's CDR3 is CASSVRPYEQYF. In DNA, the CDR3 is TGTGCCAGCAGCGTCAGACCCTACGAGCAGTACTTC.

The J gene is TRBJ2-6, the V gene TRBV9; no clear D gene. CDR3 length: 18 amino acids. Trimming left V 0 bases short and J 0 bases short, with 13 bases between. Germline values: CDR1 SGDLS, CDR2 YYNGEE. CDR3 loop: CASSVAIKGNSGANVLTF. The CDR3 DNA is TGTGCCAGCAGCGTAGCGATCAAGGGTAACTCTGGGGCCAACGTCCTGACTTTC.

V and J are TRBV6-6 and TRBJ1-2; 12 bases line up with TRBD1. Germline values: CDR1 MNHNY, CDR2 SVGAGI (reference sequence). The junction had 17 bases not matched to a gene; V was cut back by 7 bases and J by 8 bases. The CDR3 is made up of 17 amino acids. The CDR3 is CASTKRDRGRGVEGYTF. CDR3 nucleotide sequence: TGTGCCAGCACCAAGAGGGACAGGGGGCGCGGTGTCGAAGGCTACACCTTC.

The count of this clonotype is one. The CDR3 does not close with the conserved phenylalanine or tryptophan, likely indicating a read error. The chain has TRBV7-8 and TRBJ2-7; unclear D gene. The CDR3 contains 14 residues. Per germline, CDR1 SGHVS and CDR2 FQNEAQ. The V end lost 5 bases, the J end lost 2 bases, and 13 bases lay between the germline ends. The CDR3 sequence is CASSAVSSTYEQYC. CDR3 nucleotide sequence: TGTGCCAGCAGCGCAGTATCTTCCACCTACGAGCAGTACTGC.

J is TRBJ2-7 and V is TRBV27; 9 nucleotides align to TRBD2. Unmatched junction bases numbered 5, after V lost 8 bases and J lost 0 bases. The CDR3 runs 14 residues. Per the germline V gene, CDR1 is MNHEY and CDR2 is SMNVEV (reference sequence). Written as DNA, the CDR3 is TGTGCCAGCTCAAAGCGGGGGGCCTCCTACGAGCAGTACGTC. Its translation: CASSKRGASYEQYV.

Many counts were recorded for this clonotype. The chain combines TRBV7-9 with TRBJ1-1; 7 bases are shared with TRBD1. CDR3 length equals 15 residues. V lost 4 bases and J lost 1; bases outside the gene matches: 6. CDR1 is SEHNR and CDR2 is FQNEAQ in the germline V gene (reference sequence). In DNA form, the CDR3 reads TGTGCCAGCAGCTCAAACAGGGGAGGGAACACTGAAGCTTTCTTT. Its protein product is CASSSNRGGNTEAFF.

The chain recombines TRBV19 with TRBJ2-6; no clear D gene. V was trimmed by 9 bases and J by 0 bases, leaving 12 bases between them. CDR1 LNHDA and CDR2 SQIVND come from the germline V gene (reference sequence). The CDR3 totals 15 residues. CDR3 nucleotide sequence: TGTGCCAGACAGTGTCTCCTCTCTGGGGCCAACGTCCTGACTTTC. It encodes CARQCLLSGANVLTF.

The chain carries TRBV20-1 and TRBJ1-1, with D possibly matching TRBD1 (5 bases). Germline V gene sequence: CDR1 DFQATT, CDR2 SNEGSKA (reference sequence). V gave up 1 base and J gave up 0 bases, with 9 bases separating them. This CDR3 contains 14 residues. In nucleotides, the CDR3 is TGCAGTGCTAGAGGGACACCGATGAACACTGAAGCTTTCTTT. It translates to CSARGTPMNTEAFF.

The chain's CDR3 is CASSEYPGARIYEQYV. CDR3 nucleotides: TGTGCCAGCAGTGAATACCCGGGGGCAAGGATCTACGAGCAGTACGTC. This sequence joins TRBV6-1 and TRBJ2-7; D assignment may be TRBD1 or TRBD2 (6 bases each). V lost 2 bases to trimming and J lost 3 bases, with 17 bases between them. This CDR3 spans 16 amino acids. CDR1 is MNHNS and CDR2 is SASEGT in the germline V gene.

A few counts support this clonotype. The chain employs TRBV11-2 and TRBJ2-5; no clear D gene. The CDR3 contains 12 residues. Deletions cut 1 base from V and 9 bases from J, with 9 bases between. CDR1 is SGHAT and CDR2 is FQNNGV in the germline V gene. Here the CDR3 DNA reads TGTGCCAGCAGCTTAGGGTTTACGTCCCAGTACTTC. It yields the protein CASSLGFTSQYF.

This clonotype was observed at least ten times. The chain combines TRBV7-8 with TRBJ2-4, with 8 bases fitting TRBD1. J lost 6 bases, V lost 4 bases, and 5 bases had no gene match. This CDR3 has 14 amino acids. The germline CDR1 and CDR2 sequences are SGHVS and FQNEAQ. The CDR3 loop reads CASSSEGQGNIQYF. The CDR3, as DNA: TGTGCCAGCAGCTCGGAAGGACAGGGAAACATTCAGTACTTC.